This paragraph covers one T cell receptor (beta chain) sequence. Its antigen is currently unknown. The V gene's germline CDR1 is SGHTS and CDR2 YDEGEE. The CDR3 extends over 16 amino acids. Trimming took 5 bases from V and 6 from J, leaving 21 bases between them. This record belongs to a study of T cell responses to AZD1222 COVID-19 vaccine. Study-wide context: Pooling of second doses given at about 4 or about 12 weeks was done. Study results and caveats: Samples come after the peak T cell response, not at day 14. Clonal diversity was possibly underestimated, and white British individuals and females predominated among donors.

Using immunoSEQ multiplex PCR, the repertoire was profiled, and TCRdb retains in-frame clones only, with some absent. Of fewer than 150,000 clones in the sample, around 92% were seen once. This receptor was identified in an adult in good health. V is TRBV5-8 and J is TRBJ1-5; maybe TRBD1 (5 bases). The sequences come from peripheral blood, collected on day 0 of AZD1222 vaccination. DNA for the CDR3: TGTGCCAGCAGTCGGGGGGACCTTGGGCCCGGTCAGCCCCAGCATTTT. Amino acid sequence: CASSRGDLGPGQPQHF.